This TCR beta chain was documented in a study of cytomegalovirus exposure and HLA in healthy donors listed by TCRdb under 2017. Concerning the study at large: An earlier analysis of several hundred of the donors reported 276 Gb of sequence data and around 120 million unique TCR beta sequences obtained from about 179 million T cells. A separate validation cohort of approximately 120 different subjects was used in addition to the approximately 700-subject first cohort. Across approximately 400 genotyped donors of the cohort, an average of about 200,000 unique TCR beta nucleotide sequences per donor were sequenced, and 15% to 20% of those sequences were non-productive. HLA typing included class I and class II loci at four-digit resolution. In the later analysis, no new phenotypic data were used to find candidate immune exposures; instead, reliance was placed on TCR beta sequences and their occurrence across donors. To predict cytomegalovirus infection status, the study combined high-throughput TCR immunosequencing, statistical association of individual TCRs with disease status, and machine learning. To decide whether each TCR beta V gene segment behaved as functional or pseudogenic, an earlier analysis of over 500 of the donors relied on high-throughput TCR beta sequencing. All discovery cohort repertoires had been generated on a single sequencing platform. Donor age, sex, ethnicity and CMV serostatus were collected together with the repertoire data. The number of typed donors differed by locus: about 629-640 for A, B, C, DRB1 and DQB1; 500 to 550 for DQA1; 606 for DPA1; and 450 to 480 for DPB1. To study patterns of TCR occurrence, a later analysis re-analyzed previously published TCR beta repertoires from several hundred donors and added high-resolution HLA genotyping. An early release that covered about 600 HLA-typed donors contained 300 to 350 gigabases of sequencing data and about 84 million unique TCR sequences. The T cell repertoires of under 750 subjects were profiled by immunosequencing and related to cytomegalovirus serostatus. Among the roughly 400 genotyped donors, about 83% belonged to the genetic ancestry cluster associated with self-reported Caucasian donors. In a later genetic analysis, genome-wide SNP genotypes for about 55% of the roughly 700 donors were used, and that subset was treated as a discovery cohort. The aim of the study was to test whether cataloging public T cell receptors could identify signatures of past pathogen exposure. Five DR-DQ haplotypes were treated as single units for association and clustering because of strong linkage in the cohort. What the authors observed across the whole study: Some IMGT-functional V segments, including TRBV6-2 and TRBV6-3, could not be distinguished by the 87-base-pair reads and were therefore excluded. HLA typing was unavailable for some donors at each locus, so association tests used only the typed subset. A later genetic analysis associated a missense DCLRE1C variant with V-gene and J-gene trimming of TCR beta chains, and an independent cohort replicated the association. This cohort had only TCR beta chains sequenced, and the lack of alpha or paired-chain data limited which features could be detected. The only immune exposure information available for the cohort was CMV serostatus. In vitro tests confirmed that a few of the cytomegalovirus-associated TCR beta chains recognize cytomegalovirus antigens. Most CMV-associated TCR beta chains appeared to be HLA-restricted in a later analysis, and the HLA associations seemed to be driven largely by CMV exposure. Linkage disequilibrium might explain the correlated functional status among segregating V segments, but an unknown experimental factor could not be ruled out. The presence/absence analyses assumed that sequencing depth was roughly uniform across donors, and that assumption may not be true. In an earlier analysis of about 550 of the donors, most TCR beta V segments were observed in productive rearrangements about 87% or about 30% of the time, broadly matching IMGT annotations. The authors suggested that the approach could potentially be generalized to other disease states and immunological phenotypes. Most TCR sequences were observed very rarely across donors, whereas some public TCRs were present in many individuals. In a later analysis, TCR association rates were found to vary across HLA loci, with the most associated TCRs seen for DRB1 alleles and the fewest for HLA-C alleles. When HLA alleles, especially DR and DQ, strongly co-occurred, attributing TCR associations to individual alleles was difficult. In both the original and validation cohorts, the classifier was reported to diagnose cytomegalovirus status with high specificity and sensitivity. Specific HLA alleles were associated with 16,951 TCR beta sequences at a false discovery rate of 0.05 in a later analysis. Because counts were too low, under 20 rarely observed V segments, including chromosome 9 orphons, were left out of the earlier analysis of a few hundred of the donors. In a later genetic analysis, fewer N-insertions in productive TCRs were reported among donors in an Asian-associated ancestry cluster than the roughly 710-donor mean. Several of the top co-occurrence clusters appeared to be linked to parvovirus B19, influenza, CMV and Epstein-Barr virus, according to a later analysis. In a later analysis, HLA-associated TCR beta chains were found to be more clonally expanded and to have lower generation probabilities than equally common non-associated chains. The sequencing pipeline was judged likely to have produced a cluster of highly shared sequence variants as a technical artifact. A further reported finding was that TCR beta sequences accurately predicted the HLA-A and HLA-B alleles for most subjects in the first cohort. The study listed 150 to 200 TCR beta chains as associated with cytomegalovirus.

Library preparation used the immunoSEQ multiplex PCR assay. For the multiplex PCR, a mixture combining 60 forward primers for TCR Vbeta segments and 13 reverse primers for TCR Jbeta segments was used. The CDR3 region of rearranged TCR beta genes was amplified from genomic DNA by a multiplex PCR assay. The Illumina HiSeq System was used to sequence the amplified TCR beta libraries as 87-base-pair reads. The study's processing was this. A later analysis counted 65 million to 90 million unique TCR beta chains across the 700 or so repertoires, and 10 million to 11 million of these chains were shared by at least two donors. Raw reads were error-corrected and collapsed into unique sequences by a nearest-neighbor algorithm in which closely related sequences were merged to remove PCR and sequencing errors. V, D and J gene segments were assigned by aligning CDR3 sequences to IMGT reference sequences. For a sequence to be retained, a match of at least six nucleotides to both a V gene segment and a J gene segment was required. Rearrangements were classified as productive when the CDR3 lacked stop codons and remained in frame with V and J, and all other rearrangements were classified as non-productive. CDR3 was defined by IMGT convention, running from the second conserved V-encoded cysteine to the conserved J-encoded phenylalanine. The earlier analysis of about 590 of the donors excluded sequences that lacked an unambiguous match to a single V gene segment. An earlier analysis of a few hundred of the donors called V segments functional above 56.7% productive rearrangements and segregating when the between-donor standard deviation exceeded 5%. A statistical classification framework was built to diagnose cytomegalovirus status from the catalog of TCR beta chain sequences. A later analysis assigned V and J genes by comparing TCR nucleotide sequences with IMGT/GENE-DB human TR gene sequences. Using the TCRdist pipeline, a later analysis assigned CDR3 sequences along with most-parsimonious VDJ recombination scenarios. In a later analysis, each TCR beta chain was defined by its CDR3 amino acid sequence together with its V-gene family, and reads lacking a unique V-gene family were excluded. To address suspected cross-contamination and a sequencing artifact, a later analysis removed 592 highly shared, low-generation-probability nucleotide sequences. In a later analysis, a clonal expansion index for each public chain was calculated from normalized within-repertoire ranks of inferred template counts. A later analysis computed generation probabilities with a VDJ recombination model fitted to out-of-frame rearrangements, and checked the results against IGoR. Hypergeometric tests were used in a later analysis to score TCR-TCR, TCR-HLA and TCR-CMV co-occurrence, with a repertoire-size bias correction applied to the TCR pairs. A later analysis estimated false discovery rates by permuting HLA or CMV assignments 20 times. In a later analysis, co-occurring TCRs were grouped using DBSCAN, with TCRdist sequence similarity added in when clustering inside HLA-allele-positive subsets. For co-occurrence clustering, repertoires with fewer than 30,000 or more than 120,000 public chains were excluded, along with about five repertoires with anomalous nucleotide sharing. Here the immuneACCESS table is served through TCRdb, limited to in-frame sequences with V and J called. Missing clones are a known gap in these copies; in checked studies unresolved V genes cover under half, and the rest lacks a known reason. V, J and clone size derive from that table, while D and trimming were established from the DNA sequence. This sample comprises under 200,000 clones, roughly 77% of them detected only once. Of the sample, approximately 0.4% falls within the top ten clones.

The cohort comprised under 700 healthy bone marrow donors. All cohort members were sampled while nominally healthy, although unrecorded immune exposures were likely present. The donor tested CMV seropositive, placing the donor among the roughly 300 seropositive members of the cohort. A peripheral blood sample was provided by each donor, and peripheral blood mononuclear cells were used for TCR beta sequencing. The Qiagen DNeasy Blood Extraction Kit was used to extract genomic DNA from the blood cell samples. The germline V gene yields MGHDK for CDR1 and SYGVNS for CDR2. The junction shows trimming of 8 bases on V and 6 bases on J, plus 13 bases between the germline ends. Measured from the cysteine to the phenylalanine, the CDR3 is 12 residues long. Solely the CDR3 DNA is kept, with 36 bases framed from the first base. In regard to this clone: Its cognate antigen has yet to be identified. No base qualities exist here, and no much larger clone lies one base off it.

Material: PBMCs. This receptor was obtained from a male donor in good health and CMV-seropositive. This sequence uses TRBV25-1 and TRBJ1-1; the D region possibly corresponds to TRBD1 (5 bases align). The CDR3 region has the sequence CASAGYFAEAFF. In nucleotides, the sequence is TGTGCCAGCGCAGGGTATTTCGCTGAAGCTTTCTTT.